The sequence of this T cell receptor beta chain was determined in a study of monozygotic twins with inflammatory bowel disease. TCRdb derives one entry per CDR3 protein from the 5' RACE reads, leaving out DNA. Recorded for this sample: around 220,000 distinct CDR3 sequences. The CDR3 is made up of 15 amino acids. Germline V lookup: CDR1 SGHAT, CDR2 FQDESV (reference sequence). The chain couples TRBV11-1 to TRBJ1-1; checking the TCRdb D call of TRBD1 is not possible without DNA. The sequenced sample was blood. The source is a human donor with ulcerative colitis or Crohn's disease, or a healthy co-twin of an affected twin (not recorded which). Here the CDR3 reads CASSLEGTANTEAFF.